This record concerns one T cell receptor (beta chain) sequence. The data derive from a study of blood T cell repertoires in COVID-19. Assay used: immunoSEQ multiplex PCR; TCRdb lists only in-frame clones, some missing. The table shows about 170,000 clones, with about 88% occurring only once. CDR3 length equals 15 residues. The V gene end was trimmed by 6 bases and the J gene end by 4 bases; junction bases not matched to a gene: 11. Germline values: CDR1 ENHRY, CDR2 SYGVKD. V usage is TRBV10-3 and J usage is TRBJ1-1, with 7 bases aligning to TRBD1. This TCR was sampled from a woman at least 80 years old in a cohort sampled during active or convalescent COVID-19. Sequenced input: peripheral blood. The CDR3 DNA sequence: TGTGCCATCAGACCGGGGGACAGTTCTTCCACTGAAGCTTTCTTT. This gives the protein CAIRPGDSSSTEAFF.